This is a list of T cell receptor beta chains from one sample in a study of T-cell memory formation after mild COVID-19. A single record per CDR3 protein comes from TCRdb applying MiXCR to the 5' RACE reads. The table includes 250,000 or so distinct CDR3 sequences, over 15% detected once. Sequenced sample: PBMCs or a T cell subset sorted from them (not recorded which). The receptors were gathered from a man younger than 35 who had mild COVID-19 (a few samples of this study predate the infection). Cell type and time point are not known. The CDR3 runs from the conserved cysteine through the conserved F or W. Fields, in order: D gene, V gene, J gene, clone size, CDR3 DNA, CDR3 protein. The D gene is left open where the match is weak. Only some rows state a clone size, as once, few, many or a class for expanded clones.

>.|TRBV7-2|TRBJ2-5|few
TGTGCCAGCAGCTCGGGGGTCAGCCAAGAGACCCAGTACTTC
CASSSGVSQETQYF
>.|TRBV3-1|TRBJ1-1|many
.
CASSPLRAGGEAFF
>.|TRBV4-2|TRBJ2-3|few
TGTGCCAGCAGCCCCTCTCCGATTCGGGCAGATACGCAGTATTTT
CASSPSPIRADTQYF
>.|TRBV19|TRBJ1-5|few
TGTGCCAGTACCTTTGACAGCTTCAATCAGCCCCAGCATTTT
CASTFDSFNQPQHF
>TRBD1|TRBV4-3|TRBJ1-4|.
TGCGCCAGCAGCCAAGAGACAGGGGCGCGTAATGAAAAACTGTTTTTT
CASSQETGARNEKLFF
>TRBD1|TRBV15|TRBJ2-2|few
TGTGCCACCAGCAGAGATCGGGGACAGGGCTCCGGGGAGCTGTTTTTT
CATSRDRGQGSGELFF
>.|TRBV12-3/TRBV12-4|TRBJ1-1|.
TGTGCCAGCAGTTTAGTAGCCCGTTTGAACACTGAAGCTTTCTTT
CASSLVARLNTEAFF
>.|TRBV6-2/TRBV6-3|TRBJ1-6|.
TGTGCCAGCGGCCGGGCCAGTAATTCACCCCTCCACTTT
CASGRASNSPLHF
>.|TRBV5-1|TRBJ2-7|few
TGCGCCAGCAGCTCGGGGTCCGAGCAGTACTTC
CASSSGSEQYF
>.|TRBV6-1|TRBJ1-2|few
TGTGCCAGCACCGAAGGGGGGCTTGGCTACACCTTC
CASTEGGLGYTF
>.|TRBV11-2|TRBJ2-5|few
TGTGCCAGCAGCTTAAGGGATGTCCGAGGGGGAGAGACCCAGTACTTC
CASSLRDVRGGETQYF
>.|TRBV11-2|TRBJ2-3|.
TGTGCCAGCAGCTGGCGTGTGGGGAGCACAGATACGCAGTATTTT
CASSWRVGSTDTQYF
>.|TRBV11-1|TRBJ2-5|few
TGTGCCAGCAGCCCACCGGGGAGGAGCAAAGAGACCCAGTACTTC
CASSPPGRSKETQYF
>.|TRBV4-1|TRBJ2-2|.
TGCGCCAGCAGCTCACGTGACCAAAACACCGGGGAGCTGTTTTTT
CASSSRDQNTGELFF
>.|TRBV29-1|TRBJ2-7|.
TGCAGCGTTGCTTTGGGGACACCCGGGACCTACGAGCAGTACTTC
CSVALGTPGTYEQYF
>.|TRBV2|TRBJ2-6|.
TGTGCCAGCAGTACCCAGGGTTATGGGGCCAACGTCCTGACTTTC
CASSTQGYGANVLTF
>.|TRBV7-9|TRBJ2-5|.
TGTGCCAGCAGCTTACCAGACGGACGGGAGACCCAGTACTTC
CASSLPDGRETQYF
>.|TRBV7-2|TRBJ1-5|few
TGTGCCAGCAGCTTAGGGGTCTCTCTGGAACAGCCCCAGCATTTT
CASSLGVSLEQPQHF
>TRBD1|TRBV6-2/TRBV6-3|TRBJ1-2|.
TGTGCCACCGACGCCCGACCCGGGACAGGCTATGGCTACACCTTC
CATDARPGTGYGYTF
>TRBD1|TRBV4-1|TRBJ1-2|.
TGCGCCAGCAGCCAAGATAGGGGACAGACGCGTAACTATGGCTACACCTTC
CASSQDRGQTRNYGYTF
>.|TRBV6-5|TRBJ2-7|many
TGTGCCAGCATAGGAAATTCCTACGAGCAGTACTTC
CASIGNSYEQYF
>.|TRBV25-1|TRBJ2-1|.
TGTGCCAGCAGTGAAGGGGGTGGAAGCGCTAGGGATGAGCAGTTCTTC
CASSEGGGSARDEQFF
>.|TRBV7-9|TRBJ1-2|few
TGTGCCAGCAGCGTAGACGCCAGTCCTGGCAGGGGCTACACCTTC
CASSVDASPGRGYTF
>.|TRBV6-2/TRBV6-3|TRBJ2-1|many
TGTGCCAGCAGTTGGGGAGTTTACAATGAGCAGTTCTTC
CASSWGVYNEQFF
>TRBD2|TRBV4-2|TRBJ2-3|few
TGTGCCAGCAGCCAAGGAAACGGGGGGGTCACAGATACGCAGTATTTT
CASSQGNGGVTDTQYF
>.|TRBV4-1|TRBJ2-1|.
TGCGCCAGCAGCCAAGCCTACAATGAGCAGTTCTTC
CASSQAYNEQFF
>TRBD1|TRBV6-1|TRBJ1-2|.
TGTGCCAGCAGCCTACAGGGGGGATCGAACTATGGCTACACCTTC
CASSLQGGSNYGYTF
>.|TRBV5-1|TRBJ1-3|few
TGCGCCAGCGCTGGATCGCTCTCTGGAAACACCATATATTTT
CASAGSLSGNTIYF
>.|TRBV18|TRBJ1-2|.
TGTGCCAGCTCACCCGGTGGGGGGCTCTACTATGGCTACACCTTC
CASSPGGGLYYGYTF
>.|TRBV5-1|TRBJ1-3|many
TGCGCCAGCAGCTTGATAGACGGAGGAAACACCATATATTTT
CASSLIDGGNTIYF
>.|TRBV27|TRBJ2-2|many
TGTGCCAGCAGTTCGCCGGAAACAGGGATGGGCGGCGGGGAGCTGTTTTTT
CASSSPETGMGGGELFF
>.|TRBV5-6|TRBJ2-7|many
TGTGCCAGCAGCTTGCAGGGAGCCTACGAGCAGTACTTC
CASSLQGAYEQYF
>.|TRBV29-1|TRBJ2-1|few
TGCAGCGTTGAAGGGGGAGGGGGACAGTTAGTCTACAATGAGCAGTTCTTC
CSVEGGGGQLVYNEQFF
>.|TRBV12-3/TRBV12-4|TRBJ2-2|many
TGTGCCAGCAGAGGACAGCAGAACACCGGGGAGCTGTTTTTT
CASRGQQNTGELFF
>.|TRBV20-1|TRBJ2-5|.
TGCAGTGCCAGACTTAAAAGAGAGACCCAGTACTTC
CSARLKRETQYF
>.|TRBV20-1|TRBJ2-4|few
TGCAGTGCTGCCCCTAGTACGGTTGATGGCATTCAGTACTTC
CSAAPSTVDGIQYF
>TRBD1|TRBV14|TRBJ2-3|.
TGTGCCAGCAGCCATCCCTGGACAGGGGCAGATACGCAGTATTTT
CASSHPWTGADTQYF
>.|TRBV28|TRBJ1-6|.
TGTGCCAGCACCGACATGCGGGGGCGGAATTCACCCCTCCACTTT
CASTDMRGRNSPLHF
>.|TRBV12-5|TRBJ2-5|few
TGTGCTAGTGCCCCGGCAGGGCGCCAAGAGACCCAGTACTTC
CASAPAGRQETQYF
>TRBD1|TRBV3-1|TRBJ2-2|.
TGTGCCAGCAGCCAACACTCAGGGGGAAGGAGCGGGGAGCTGTTTTTT
CASSQHSGGRSGELFF
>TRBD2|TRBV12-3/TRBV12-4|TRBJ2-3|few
TGTGCCAGCAGTTCCACCTCCGGGACTAGTCGAGATACGCAGTATTTT
CASSSTSGTSRDTQYF
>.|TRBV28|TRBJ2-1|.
TGTGCCAGCAGTTTGGTCAGCCGGAGGGAGCAGTTCTTC
CASSLVSRREQFF
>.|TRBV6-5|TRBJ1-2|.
TGTGCCAGCAGTTATCGGCCAGCTAACTATGGCTACACCTTC
CASSYRPANYGYTF
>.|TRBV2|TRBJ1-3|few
TGTGCCAGCTCCCGGGCTGGAAACACCATATATTTT
CASSRAGNTIYF
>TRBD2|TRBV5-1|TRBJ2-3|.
TGCGCCAGCAGCTCCGCTAATAGCGGGGGGCCAGATACGCAGTATTTT
CASSSANSGGPDTQYF
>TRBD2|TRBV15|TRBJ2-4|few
TGTGCCACCAGCATTGGGGGGGGAAACATTCAGTACTTC
CATSIGGGNIQYF
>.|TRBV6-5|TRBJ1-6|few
TGTGCCAGCAGTTACTCGATGGGGGATTCACCCCTCCACTTT
CASSYSMGDSPLHF
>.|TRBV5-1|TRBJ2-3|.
TGCGCCAGCAGCCGCAAACCCGAACCAGGGGATACGCAGTATTTT
CASSRKPEPGDTQYF
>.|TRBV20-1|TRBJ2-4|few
TGCAGTGCTAGAGGACCTCTCGAAAACATTCAGTACTTC
CSARGPLENIQYF